This T cell receptor (beta chain) appears in the sequencing data of a study of cytomegalovirus exposure and HLA in healthy donors. As to this clone: The antigen remains undetermined.

60 Vbeta and 13 Jbeta primers were used in PCR. Profiling relied on immunoSEQ multiplex PCR, and the TCRdb table lists in-frame clones only, not all of them. The sample yields about 130,000 clones, of which the top ten take up 1.5% to 2%. General observations from the study: Later analysis identified a missense DCLRE1C variant that was linked to TCR beta V- and J-gene trimming. The only immune exposure information that was available was CMV serostatus. Researchers reported from a later analysis that most CMV-associated TCR beta chains appeared HLA-restricted. It was likely that a cluster of highly shared sequence variants was a sequencing artifact.

The CDR3 runs to 16 residues. With 4 bases removed from V and 4 bases from J, the gap between germline ends came to 21 bases. Germline assignment: CDR1 SGHNT and CDR2 YYREEE (reference sequence). Sample: PBMCs. J is TRBJ2-7 and V is TRBV5-4, with D perhaps matching TRBD2 (5 bases). The TCR comes from a man younger than 35 in good health and CMV-seronegative. The CDR3, as DNA: TGTGCCAGCAGCGGAGGTGGGGATTTGTTGGGTTACGAGCAGTACTTC. It specifies CASSGGGDLLGYEQYF.